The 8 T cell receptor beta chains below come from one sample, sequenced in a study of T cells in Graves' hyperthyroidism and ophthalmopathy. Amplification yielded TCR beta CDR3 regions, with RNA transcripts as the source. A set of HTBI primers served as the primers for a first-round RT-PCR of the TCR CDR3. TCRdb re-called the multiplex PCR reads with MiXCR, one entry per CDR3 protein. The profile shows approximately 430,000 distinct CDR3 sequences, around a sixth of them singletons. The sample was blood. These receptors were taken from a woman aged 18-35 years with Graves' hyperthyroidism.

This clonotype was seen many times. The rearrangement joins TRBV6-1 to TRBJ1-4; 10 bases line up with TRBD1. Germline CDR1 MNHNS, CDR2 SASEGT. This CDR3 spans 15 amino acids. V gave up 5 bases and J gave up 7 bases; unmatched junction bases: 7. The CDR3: CASSHTTGGSEKLFF. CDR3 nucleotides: TGTGCCAGCAGTCACACGACAGGGGGCAGTGAAAAACTGTTTTTT.

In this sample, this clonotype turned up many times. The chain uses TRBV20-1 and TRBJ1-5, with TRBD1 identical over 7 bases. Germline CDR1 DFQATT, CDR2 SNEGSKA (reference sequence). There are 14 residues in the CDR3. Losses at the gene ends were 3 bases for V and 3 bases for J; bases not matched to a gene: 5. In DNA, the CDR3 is TGCAGTGCTAGTGGACAGGACTACAATCAGCCCCAGCATTTT. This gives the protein CSASGQDYNQPQHF.

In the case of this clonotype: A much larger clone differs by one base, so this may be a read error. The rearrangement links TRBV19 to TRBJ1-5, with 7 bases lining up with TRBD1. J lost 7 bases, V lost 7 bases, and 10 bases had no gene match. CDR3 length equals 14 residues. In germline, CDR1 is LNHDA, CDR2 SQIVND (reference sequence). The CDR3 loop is CASKTGPFLQPQHF. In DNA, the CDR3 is TGTGCCAGTAAGACAGGGCCATTCTTACAGCCCCAGCATTTT.

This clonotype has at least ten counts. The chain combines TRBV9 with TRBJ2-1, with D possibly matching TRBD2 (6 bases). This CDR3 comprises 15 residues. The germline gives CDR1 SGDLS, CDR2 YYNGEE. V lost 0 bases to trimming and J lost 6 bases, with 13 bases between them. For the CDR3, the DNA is TGTGCCAGCAGCGTAGGGGGGGTGGGGGGCAATGAGCAGTTCTTC. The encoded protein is CASSVGGVGGNEQFF.

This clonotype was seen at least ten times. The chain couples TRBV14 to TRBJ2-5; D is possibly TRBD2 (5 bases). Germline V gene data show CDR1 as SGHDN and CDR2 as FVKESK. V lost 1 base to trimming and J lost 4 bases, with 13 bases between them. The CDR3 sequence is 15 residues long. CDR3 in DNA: TGTGCCAGCAGCCAAGTACGGGGAAGAGTAGAGACCCAGTACTTC. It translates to CASSQVRGRVETQYF.

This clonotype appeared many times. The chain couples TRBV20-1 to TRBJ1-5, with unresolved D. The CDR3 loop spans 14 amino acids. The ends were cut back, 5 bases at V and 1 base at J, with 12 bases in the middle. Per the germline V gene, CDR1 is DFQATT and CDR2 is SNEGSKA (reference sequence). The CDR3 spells CSAPTDGSNQPQHF. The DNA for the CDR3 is TGCAGTGCTCCTACCGACGGGAGCAATCAGCCCCAGCATTTT.

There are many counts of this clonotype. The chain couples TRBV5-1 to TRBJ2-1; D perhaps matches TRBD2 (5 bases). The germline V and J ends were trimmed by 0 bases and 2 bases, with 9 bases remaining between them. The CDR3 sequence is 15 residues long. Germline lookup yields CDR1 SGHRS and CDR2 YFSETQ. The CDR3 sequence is CASSLEPGAYNEQFF. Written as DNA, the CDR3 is TGCGCCAGCAGCTTGGAACCCGGGGCCTACAATGAGCAGTTCTTC. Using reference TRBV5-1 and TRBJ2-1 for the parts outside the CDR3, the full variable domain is KAGVTQTPRYLIKTRGQQVTLSCSPISGHRSVSWYQQTPGQGLQFLFEYFSETQRNKGNFPGRFSGRQFSNSRSEMNVSTLELGDSALYLCASSLEPGAYNEQFFGPGTRLTVL.

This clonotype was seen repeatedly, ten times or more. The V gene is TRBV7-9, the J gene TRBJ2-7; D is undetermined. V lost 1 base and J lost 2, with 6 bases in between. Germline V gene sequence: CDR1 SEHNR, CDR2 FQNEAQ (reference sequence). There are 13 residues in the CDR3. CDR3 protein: CASSLVAPYEQYF. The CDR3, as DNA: TGTGCCAGCAGCTTAGTGGCCCCCTACGAGCAGTACTTC. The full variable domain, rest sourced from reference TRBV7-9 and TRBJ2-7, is DTGVSQNPRHKITKRGQNVTFRCDPISEHNRLYWYRQTLGQGPEFLTYFQNEAQLEKSRLLSDRFSAERPKGSFSTLEIQRTEQGDSAMYLCASSLVAPYEQYFGPGTRLTVT.